The clone carrying this T cell receptor (beta chain) was observed a single time. Its antigen is still unknown. This entry comes from a study of T cell responses to AZD1222 COVID-19 vaccine. Study results and limitations: Seropositive status at baseline applied to only a handful of AZD1222 recipients.

Using immunoSEQ multiplex PCR, the repertoire was profiled, and TCRdb retains in-frame clones only, with some absent. The data show approximately 190,000 clones, roughly 90% seen once. Germline V gene sequence: CDR1 MNHEY, CDR2 SMNVEV (reference sequence). V was shortened by 3 bases and J by 0 bases, with 15 bases between the two germline ends. The CDR3 extends over 17 amino acids. The V call is TRBV27, the J call TRBJ2-4; D call uncertain. Material: peripheral blood, obtained on day 0 of AZD1222 vaccination. This clonotype was obtained from an adult in good health. The CDR3 loop is CASSFTMEPLAKNIQYF. The CDR3 bases are TGTGCCAGCAGTTTCACGATGGAGCCATTAGCCAAAAACATTCAGTACTTC.